What follows are 15 T cell receptor beta chains derived from one specimen sequenced in a study of cytomegalovirus exposure and HLA in healthy donors. The PCR ran on 60 Vbeta and 13 Jbeta primers. TCRdb's copy holds only in-frame clones and misses some; the assay was immunoSEQ multiplex PCR. The data contain about 82,000 clones, about 78% of them seen just once; the ten biggest clones take up 3.3%. Sequences were obtained from PBMCs. The receptors here all came from a man aged 50-59 years in good health and CMV-seronegative.

The gene calls are TRBV2 and TRBJ1-6; 10 bases line up with TRBD1. Germline CDR1 reads SNHLY; CDR2 reads FYNNEI. With V trimmed by 5 bases and J by 10 bases, 5 bases remained unmatched. The CDR3 consists of 14 residues. This CDR3 is CASSLTGGRSPLHF. DNA of the CDR3: TGTGCCAGCAGTCTGACAGGGGGCAGGTCACCCCTCCACTTT.

The CDR3 coding sequence is TGCAGCGCCTCCGGGACGGGGGACTACGAGCAGTACTTC. It yields the protein CSASGTGDYEQYF. The chain carries TRBV29-1 and TRBJ2-7; D possibly corresponds to TRBD2 (6 bases). The germline V gene has CDR1 SQVTM and CDR2 ANQGSEA. Trimming removed 7 bases from V and 3 bases from J, with 16 bases in between. This CDR3 comprises 13 residues.

The chain combines TRBV6-4 with TRBJ2-1; D gene ambiguous. This CDR3 contains 17 residues. Germline values: CDR1 MRHNA, CDR2 SNTAGT. The V gene lost 2 bases and the J gene lost 0 bases, with 14 bases spanning the gap. This CDR3 reads CASSDQVPLSSYNEQFF. In nucleotides, the CDR3 is TGTGCCAGCAGTGACCAAGTTCCTCTGAGCTCCTACAATGAGCAGTTCTTC.

The chain uses TRBV19 and TRBJ1-1, with 9 bases fitting TRBD1. The germline V gene encodes CDR1 LNHDA and CDR2 SQIVND (reference sequence). CDR3 length: 14 amino acids. Trimming took 6 bases from V and 1 from J; bases not matched to a gene: 3. CDR3 in amino acids: CASSPGQGNTEAFF. CDR3 sequence (DNA): TGTGCCAGTAGCCCGGGACAGGGGAACACTGAAGCTTTCTTT.

V and J are TRBV4-1 and TRBJ2-7, with TRBD2 as a possible D gene (6 bases). V was trimmed by 6 bases and J by 5 bases, leaving 20 bases between them. CDR1 is MGHRA and CDR2 is YSYEKL in the germline V gene. The CDR3 has 15 residues. CDR3 sequence: CASSSYSGPGDEQYF. DNA of the CDR3: TGCGCCAGCAGTTCTTATAGCGGACCGGGGGACGAGCAGTACTTC.

The V and J genes are TRBV5-1 and TRBJ1-1; D call uncertain. V gave up 6 bases and J gave up 1 base, with 16 bases separating them. The V gene's germline CDR1 is SGHRS and CDR2 YFSETQ. The CDR3 sequence is 15 residues long. Written as DNA, the CDR3 is TGCGCCAGCAAACCCACTCTCGAGGAGAACACTGAAGCTTTCTTT. This codes for CASKPTLEENTEAFF.

This chain joins TRBV9 and TRBJ1-1, with 10 bases that match TRBD1. From germline, CDR1 is SGDLS and CDR2 YYNGEE. The CDR3 consists of 16 residues. Trimming took 3 bases from V and 1 from J; bases not matched to a gene: 6. CDR3 in amino acids: CASSAHGQGGNTEAFF. The CDR3 DNA reads TGTGCCAGCAGCGCTCATGGACAGGGGGGGAACACTGAAGCTTTCTTT. Looking up the rest from reference TRBV9 and TRBJ1-1 gives the full variable domain: DSGVTQTPKHLITATGQRVTLRCSPRSGDLSVYWYQQSLDQGLQFLIQYYNGEERAKGNILERFSAQQFPDLHSELNLSSLELGDSALYFCASSAHGQGGNTEAFFGQGTRLTVV.

The table lists this clone with a few counts. This chain joins TRBV19 and TRBJ2-3; 10 bases fit TRBD2. The V and J ends lost 0 bases and 1 base, in that order; junction bases with no gene match: 16. The CDR3 has 21 residues. Germline V CDR1 and CDR2: LNHDA, SQIVND (reference sequence). The CDR3 DNA sequence: TGTGCCAGTAGTATAGAGGGGGGCCCTCCTAGCGGGGGCCTCCGCACAGATACGCAGTATTTT. Residues: CASSIEGGPPSGGLRTDTQYF.

This clone was counted a few times. The CDR3 sequence: CASSPRLVSTDTQYF. CDR3 nucleotide sequence: TGTGCCAGCAGCCCCCGACTAGTTAGCACAGATACGCAGTATTTT. This chain links TRBV7-9 with TRBJ2-3; possibly TRBD2 for D (6 bases). This CDR3 has 15 amino acids. Germline V gene sequence: CDR1 SEHNR, CDR2 FQNEAQ (reference sequence). Trimming left V 5 bases short and J 0 bases short, with 12 bases between.

This chain uses TRBV10-3 with TRBJ1-5; 7 nucleotides align to TRBD1. Germline assignment: CDR1 ENHRY and CDR2 SYGVKD. The V segment lost 6 bases and the J segment 0 bases; nucleotides outside the gene matches: 11. The CDR3 covers 17 residues. This chain's CDR3 is CAIRSDQGTASNQPQHF. The CDR3 nucleotides read TGTGCCATCAGAAGCGATCAGGGGACAGCTAGCAATCAGCCCCAGCATTTT.

This clone was detected a few times. CDR3 in DNA: TGTGCCAGCAGCTCCCCAGGAGGGGAGACCCAGTACTTC. Residues: CASSSPGGETQYF. The chain couples TRBV5-5 to TRBJ2-5; TRBD2 is a possible D gene (6 bases). V gave up 3 bases and J gave up 5 bases, with 11 bases separating them. The CDR3 sequence is 13 residues long. Germline assignment: CDR1 SGHKS and CDR2 YYEKEE (reference sequence).

The DNA of the CDR3 is TGTGCCAGCAGCACCGCACAGGACTACGAGCAGTACTTC. Translated, it gives CASSTAQDYEQYF. The chain combines TRBV7-3 with TRBJ2-7; possibly TRBD1 for D (5 bases). V was shortened by 5 bases and J by 3 bases, with 11 bases between the two germline ends. There are 13 residues in the CDR3. The V gene's germline CDR1 is SGHTA and CDR2 FQGTGA.

The chain recombines TRBV4-1 with TRBJ1-5; 8 bases map to TRBD1. V shed 4 bases, J shed 1 base, and the junction held 3 bases outside the gene matches. The CDR3 spans 15 residues. Germline V lookup: CDR1 MGHRA, CDR2 YSYEKL. CDR3 sequence: CASSPQGASNQPQHF. DNA of the CDR3: TGCGCCAGCAGCCCCCAGGGGGCCAGCAATCAGCCCCAGCATTTT.

This chain links TRBV9 with TRBJ1-6; D remains unclear. Trimming pared 7 bases from V and 0 bases from J, leaving 8 bases between. Germline CDR1 SGDLS, CDR2 YYNGEE. There are 14 residues in the CDR3. The CDR3 sequence is CASGSSSYNSPLHF. For the CDR3, the DNA is TGTGCCAGCGGGAGTAGCTCCTATAATTCACCCCTCCACTTT.

V usage is TRBV4-2 and J usage is TRBJ2-5; D not certain. The CDR3 has 13 residues. Looked up from germline, CDR1 is LGHNA and CDR2 is YNFKEQ. Trimming removed 4 bases at V and 2 bases at J, with 8 bases between. The CDR3 nucleotides are TGTGCCAGCAGCCCTGCGGAACAAGAGACCCAGTACTTC. As protein: CASSPAEQETQYF.